A selection of T cell receptor beta chains follows, all from one sample in a study of shared clonotypes between healthy human individuals. The table came from immunoSEQ multiplex PCR; TCRdb's copy has only in-frame clones and leaves some out. This repertoire shows millions of clones, 85% to 95% found once; its top ten account for 0.35% to 0.45%. Specimen: naive CD4+ T cells from PBMCs. Receptors were obtained from a young man in good health. Some clones in this sample may be carry-over from other donors' samples. CDR3s include the opening cysteine and the closing phenylalanine or tryptophan.

TRBV6-5	13	TRBJ1-6	CASSYTGDSPLHF
TRBV5-5	14	TRBJ1-2	CASSLGGREYGYTF
TRBV6-1	16	TRBJ2-7	CASSETRSLMSYEQYF
TRBV19	15	TRBJ2-7	CASSVSGRAVNEQYF
TRBV5-4	17	TRBJ2-3	CASSLGGAGGPSDTQYF
TRBV29-1	12	TRBJ1-2	CSVGVVAYGYTF
TRBV14	15	TRBJ2-5	CASSPISGAQETQYF
TRBV7-2	17	TRBJ2-5	CASSGGTSGSLQETQYF
TRBV28	13	TRBJ2-5	CASSWAGVETQYF
TRBV28	15	TRBJ2-3	CASSASGRAWDTQYF
TRBV5-1	15	TRBJ2-5	CASSLIGTAQETQYF
TRBV4-1	14	TRBJ1-3	CASSPQELGNTIYF
TRBV5-1	14	TRBJ2-3	CASSFDRGTDTQYF
TRBV9	16	TRBJ2-5	CASSVSPLAGQETQYF
TRBV7-2	17	TRBJ2-1	CASSLVGGGRAHNEQFF
TRBV29-1	13	TRBJ1-2	CSVGRDRADGYTF
TRBV7-3	13	TRBJ1-2	CASSLRQGGGYTF
TRBV21-1	16	TRBJ2-7	CASKSSSRVGSYEQYF
TRBV10-3	16	TRBJ1-2	CAISDPGARFVYGYTF
TRBV29-1	13	TRBJ1-5	CSVRASGNQPQHF
TRBV5-1	17	TRBJ2-1	CASSSRTSGVGTNEQFF
TRBV28	14	TRBJ1-5	CASSYPLGHQPQHF
TRBV5-1	12	TRBJ1-3	CASRATGNTIYF
TRBV6-1	15	TRBJ1-5	CASRMLGQADQPQHF
TRBV5-1	14	TRBJ2-1	CASSFRALNNEQFF
TRBV19	12	TRBJ1-5	CASNKDGRLQHF
TRBV6-6	13	TRBJ2-7	CASSYMIPGQPFF
TRBV7-9	15	TRBJ1-1	CASSLKAAANTEAFF
TRBV28	11	TRBJ1-4	CASTGGEKLFF
TRBV9	14	TRBJ2-2	CASSARPGVGELFF
TRBV19	11	TRBJ1-1	CASTREGEAFF
TRBV5-1	14	TRBJ1-2	CASSFSPGEGGYTF
TRBV2	15	TRBJ2-1	CASSEVGQGLNEQFF
TRBV5-5	15	TRBJ1-1	CASSFLRQGLAEAFF
TRBV25-1	15	TRBJ2-2	CASSSRTGPTGELFF
TRBV7-2	15	TRBJ2-1	CASSPTRERIYEQFF
TRBV19	14	TRBJ2-1	CASSARGSYNEQFF
TRBV7-3	14	TRBJ2-3	CASSFRRESDTQYF
TRBV12-5	18	TRBJ1-1	CASGLVRGGLPGDTEAFF
TRBV5-1	16	TRBJ1-2	CASSSELVQGNYGYTF
TRBV19	14	TRBJ2-7	CASSIRTERGEQYF